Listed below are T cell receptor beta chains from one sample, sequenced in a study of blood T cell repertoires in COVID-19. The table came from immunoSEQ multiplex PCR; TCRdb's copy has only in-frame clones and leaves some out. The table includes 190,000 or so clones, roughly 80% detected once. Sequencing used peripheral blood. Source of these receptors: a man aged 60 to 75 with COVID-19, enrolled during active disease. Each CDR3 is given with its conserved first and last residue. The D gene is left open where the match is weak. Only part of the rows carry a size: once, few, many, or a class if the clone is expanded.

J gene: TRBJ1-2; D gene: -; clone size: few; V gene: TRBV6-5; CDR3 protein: CASSSYGYTF; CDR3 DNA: TGTGCCAGCAGTTCATATGGCTACACCTTC
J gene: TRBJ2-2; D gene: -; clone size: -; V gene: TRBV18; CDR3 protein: CASSPVALRGTNTGELFF; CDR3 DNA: TGTGCCAGCTCACCCGTCGCGTTAAGGGGAACGAACACCGGGGAGCTGTTTTTT
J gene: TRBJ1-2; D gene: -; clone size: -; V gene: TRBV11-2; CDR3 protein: CASSLGGDGYTF; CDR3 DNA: TGTGCCAGCAGCCTCGGAGGGGACGGCTACACCTTC
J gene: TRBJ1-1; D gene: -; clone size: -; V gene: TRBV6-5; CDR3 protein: CASSYSRTEAFF; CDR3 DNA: TGTGCCAGCAGTTACTCGAGGACTGAAGCTTTCTTT
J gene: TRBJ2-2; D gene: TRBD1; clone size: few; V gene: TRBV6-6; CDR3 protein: CASRWTGAAGELFF; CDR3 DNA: TGTGCCAGCAGGTGGACAGGGGCGGCCGGGGAGCTGTTTTTT
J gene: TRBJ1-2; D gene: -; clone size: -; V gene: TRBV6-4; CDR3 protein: CASSRDGNYGYTF; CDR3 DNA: TGTGCCAGCAGTCGAGACGGGAACTATGGCTACACCTTC
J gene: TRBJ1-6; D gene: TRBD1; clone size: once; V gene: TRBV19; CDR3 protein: CASSLLTGDNSPLHF; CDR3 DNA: TGTGCCAGTAGTCTATTGACAGGGGATAATTCACCCCTCCACTTT
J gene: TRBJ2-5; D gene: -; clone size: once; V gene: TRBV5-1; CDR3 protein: CASQGGRETQYF; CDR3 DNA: TGCGCCAGTCAAGGGGGTAGGGAGACCCAGTACTTC
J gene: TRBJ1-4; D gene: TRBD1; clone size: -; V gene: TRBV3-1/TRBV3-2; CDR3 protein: CASSQDGQGNEKLFF; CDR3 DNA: TGTGCCAGCAGCCAAGACGGACAGGGGAATGAAAAACTGTTTTTT
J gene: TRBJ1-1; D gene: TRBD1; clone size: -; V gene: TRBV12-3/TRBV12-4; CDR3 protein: CASRWTGSTEAFF; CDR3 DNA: TGTGCCAGCAGATGGACAGGGAGCACTGAAGCTTTCTTT
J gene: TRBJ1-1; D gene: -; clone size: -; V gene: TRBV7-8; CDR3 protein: CASRTGTPNTEAFF; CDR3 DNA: TGTGCCAGCAGAACCGGGACACCGAACACTGAAGCTTTCTTT
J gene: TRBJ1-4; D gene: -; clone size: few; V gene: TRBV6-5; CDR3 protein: CASGRQTTNEKLFF; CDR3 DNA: TGTGCCAGCGGTAGACAGACAACTAATGAAAAACTGTTTTTT
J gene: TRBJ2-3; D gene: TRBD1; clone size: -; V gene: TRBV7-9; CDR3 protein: CASSLGTGGSTDTQYF; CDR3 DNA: TGTGCCAGCAGCCTCGGGACAGGGGGTAGCACAGATACGCAGTATTTT
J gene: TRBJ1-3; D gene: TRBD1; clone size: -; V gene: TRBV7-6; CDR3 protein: CASSPGQLSGNTIYF; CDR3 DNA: TGTGCCAGCAGCCCGGGACAGCTCTCTGGAAACACCATATATTTT
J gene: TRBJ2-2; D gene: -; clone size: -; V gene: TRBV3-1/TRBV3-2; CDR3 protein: CASRRSGSTTGELFF; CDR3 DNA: TGTGCCAGCCGAAGGTCCGGGAGTACCACCGGGGAGCTGTTTTTT
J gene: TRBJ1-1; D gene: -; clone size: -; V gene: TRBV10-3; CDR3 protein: CAISERGRGNTEAFF; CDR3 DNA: TGTGCCATCAGTGAGCGGGGAAGAGGGAACACTGAAGCTTTCTTT
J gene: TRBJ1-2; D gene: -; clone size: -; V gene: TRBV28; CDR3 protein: CASNPGSRDYGYTF; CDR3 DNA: TGTGCCAGCAACCCTGGGAGTCGGGACTATGGCTACACCTTC
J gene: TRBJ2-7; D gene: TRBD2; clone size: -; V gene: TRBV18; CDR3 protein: CASSPGSGTNYEQYF; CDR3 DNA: TGTGCCAGCTCACCAGGTAGCGGGACTAACTACGAGCAGTACTTC
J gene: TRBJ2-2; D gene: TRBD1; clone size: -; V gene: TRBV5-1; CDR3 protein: CASSTRQGGTGELFF; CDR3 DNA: TGCGCCAGCAGCACGCGACAGGGGGGCACCGGGGAGCTGTTTTTT
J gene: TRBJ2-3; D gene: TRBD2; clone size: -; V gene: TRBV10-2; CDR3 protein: CASSETGGINTQYF; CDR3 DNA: TGCGCCAGCAGTGAAACCGGGGGGATAAATACGCAGTATTTT
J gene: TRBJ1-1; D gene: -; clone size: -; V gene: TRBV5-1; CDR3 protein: CASSLDGFMNTEAFF; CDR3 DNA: TGCGCCAGCAGCTTGGATGGCTTCATGAACACTGAAGCTTTCTTT
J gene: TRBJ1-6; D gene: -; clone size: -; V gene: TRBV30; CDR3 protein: CAWSVPGFNSPLHF; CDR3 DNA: TGTGCCTGGAGTGTACCCGGGTTTAATTCACCCCTCCACTTT
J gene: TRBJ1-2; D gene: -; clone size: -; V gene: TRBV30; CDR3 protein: CAWSGVYGYTF; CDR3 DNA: TGTGCCTGGAGTGGAGTTTATGGCTACACCTTC
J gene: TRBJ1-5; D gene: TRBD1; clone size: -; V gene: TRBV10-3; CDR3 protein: CAISDRDNQPQHF; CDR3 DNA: TGTGCCATATCGGACAGGGACAATCAGCCCCAGCATTTT
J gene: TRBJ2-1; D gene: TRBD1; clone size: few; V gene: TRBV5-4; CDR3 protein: CASSFRDRGNEQFF; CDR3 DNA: TGTGCCAGCAGCTTCCGGGACAGGGGCAATGAGCAGTTCTTC
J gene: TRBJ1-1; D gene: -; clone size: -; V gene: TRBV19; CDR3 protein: CASSIDNIGEAFF; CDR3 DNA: TGTGCCAGTAGTATAGATAACATTGGTGAAGCTTTCTTT
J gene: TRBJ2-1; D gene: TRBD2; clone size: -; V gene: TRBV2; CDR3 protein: CASSEPGGRWNEQFF; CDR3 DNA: TGTGCCAGCAGTGAACCGGGGGGACGGTGGAATGAGCAGTTCTTC